This T cell receptor (beta chain) was captured in a study of CD8 T cells in ankylosing spondylitis. Study-level findings and limits: A TCR beta motif of fewer than 10 highly homologous variants seemed to mark ankylosing spondylitis blood. Some motif variants had been reported before (in reactive arthritis synovial fluid and blood).

This CDR3 is built from 13 residues. The germline V gene has CDR1 ENHRY and CDR2 SYGVKD. V was cut by 4 bases and J by 1 base, with 5 bases left in between. Quantitative 5'-RACE was performed with molecular barcodes, and it yielded the TCR beta libraries. TCRdb called the 5' RACE reads again in MiXCR, with one record for every CDR3 protein. In the table there are roughly 180,000 distinct CDR3 sequences, 13% of which are singletons. In this sample, this clonotype turned up many times. Its cognate antigen is unknown. The sample comprised blood, either unsorted or a sorted T cell fraction (not recorded which). The V and J genes are TRBV10-3 and TRBJ1-5, with D tentatively TRBD1 (5 bases). The origin of this receptor is a male donor with ankylosing spondylitis or in good health (not recorded which). The CDR3 DNA reads as TGTGCCATCAGTGGGGACAGCAATCAGCCCCAGCATTTT. Translation gives CAISGDSNQPQHF.